The 5 T cell receptor beta chains in this list originate from one sample, sequenced in a study of blood T cell repertoires in COVID-19. TCRdb's copy holds only in-frame clones and misses some; the assay was immunoSEQ multiplex PCR. The data show about 320,000 clones, roughly 90% seen once. Sequencing input: peripheral blood. The receptors shown here come from a man between 18 and 35 years old who had recovered from COVID-19.

This clone was seen just once. This chain connects TRBV10-2 to TRBJ1-2, with 11 bases that match TRBD1. There are 18 residues in the CDR3. With V trimmed by 0 bases and J by 1 base, 7 bases remained unmatched. Germline V gene sequence: CDR1 WSHSY, CDR2 SAAADI. The CDR3 region is CASSESRTGGSDNYGYTF. CDR3 nucleotides: TGCGCCAGCAGTGAGTCGCGGACAGGGGGCTCGGATAACTATGGCTACACCTTC.

The rearrangement uses TRBV29-1 and TRBJ2-7; possibly TRBD2 for D (5 bases). Germline V lookup: CDR1 SQVTM, CDR2 ANQGSEA. The V end was cut by 4 bases, the J end by 2 bases, with 9 bases between. CDR3 length: 12 residues. The DNA of the CDR3 is TGCAGCGTTGTCGGGGAAGCCTACGAGCAGTACTTC. The encoded protein is CSVVGEAYEQYF.

This clone appeared once. This sequence joins TRBV10-3 and TRBJ1-2, with D perhaps matching TRBD1 (6 bases). Deletions cut 3 bases from V and 4 bases from J, with 9 bases between. This CDR3 has 13 residues. Looked up from germline, CDR1 is ENHRY and CDR2 is SYGVKD. DNA of the CDR3: TGTGCCATCAGTGACGGCAGGGGCTATGGCTACACCTTC. Its translation is CAISDGRGYGYTF.

This chain links TRBV2 with TRBJ2-5, with 7 nucleotides matching TRBD2. V gave up 6 bases and J gave up 5 bases; unmatched junction bases: 0. The CDR3 spans 11 residues. Germline V CDR1 and CDR2: SNHLY, FYNNEI. The CDR3 here is CASSGGETQYF. Here the CDR3 DNA reads TGTGCCAGCAGCGGGGGGGAGACCCAGTACTTC. The variable domain in full, completed from reference TRBV2 and TRBJ2-5, reads EPEVTQTPSHQVTQMGQEVILRCVPISNHLYFYWYRQILGQKVEFLVSFYNNEISEKSEIFDDQFSVERPDGSNFTLKIRSTKLEDSAMYFCASSGGETQYFGPGTRLLVL.

V is TRBV4-1 and J is TRBJ1-5, with D perhaps TRBD1 (6 bases). Germline V lookup: CDR1 MGHRA, CDR2 YSYEKL. This CDR3 has 15 amino acids. Trimming removed 1 base from V and 6 bases from J, with 13 bases in between. CDR3 coding DNA: TGCGCCAGCAGCCAAGTAGGGATCAGGGGTCAGCCCCAGCATTTT. Residues: CASSQVGIRGQPQHF.